Listed below are T cell receptor beta chains from one sample, sequenced in a study of T cell responses to AZD1222 COVID-19 vaccine. Data came from immunoSEQ multiplex PCR; TCRdb stores just in-frame clones and leaves some out. This table holds some 110,000 clones, about 90% found once. Sequences were derived from peripheral blood, sampled on day 0 of AZD1222 vaccination. The receptors come from an adult in good health. Both conserved end residues are part of each CDR3. A D gene is named only where the DNA matches it firmly. A row's size may be missing; if present it is once, few, many or a size class.

d_call j_call clone_size v_call cdr3_aa cdr3_nt
. TRBJ1-5 . TRBV7-2 CASSLLGAVSNQPQHF TGTGCCAGCAGCTTACTTGGGGCGGTTAGCAATCAGCCCCAGCATTTT
. TRBJ1-1 . TRBV7-9 CASSLGGGRATEAFF TGTGCCAGCAGCTTAGGAGGGGGGCGGGCCACTGAAGCTTTCTTT
TRBD2 TRBJ2-5 . TRBV10-2 CASLDTSEVETQYF TGCGCCAGCCTAGATACTAGCGAAGTAGAGACCCAGTACTTC
. TRBJ1-1 . TRBV11-2 CASSLEVSRIFF TGTGCCAGCAGCTTAGAGGTATCTCGAATTTTCTTT
. TRBJ2-1 . TRBV25-1 CASTPKADNEQFF TGTGCCAGCACCCCGAAAGCGGACAATGAGCAGTTCTTC
. TRBJ2-7 . TRBV6-5 CASRLGSYEQYF TGTGCCAGCAGATTGGGCTCCTACGAGCAGTACTTC
. TRBJ1-5 . TRBV12-5 CASGIDTGRGQPQHF TGTGCTAGTGGGATCGACACAGGGCGGGGCCAGCCCCAGCATTTT
. TRBJ2-7 . TRBV27 CASSRTLQGELDEQYF TGTGCCAGCAGTCGAACTCTACAGGGAGAACTGGACGAGCAGTACTTC
. TRBJ2-3 . TRBV28 CASNLLGHSTDTQYF TGTGCCAGCAATCTCCTAGGTCATAGCACAGATACGCAGTATTTT
TRBD1 TRBJ1-2 . TRBV6-5 CASSYLRGRRSYGYTF TGTGCCAGCAGTTACCTCAGGGGGCGCCGGTCCTATGGCTACACCTTC
. TRBJ2-2 . TRBV19 CASSTQGFTGELFF TGTGCCAGTAGTACCCAGGGGTTCACCGGGGAGCTGTTTTTT
. TRBJ1-1 . TRBV30 CAWGSGKAFF TGTGCCTGGGGGAGTGGGAAAGCTTTCTTT
. TRBJ2-7 . TRBV14 CASRDLGAYEQYF TGTGCCAGCAGGGACTTGGGAGCCTACGAGCAGTACTTC
TRBD1 TRBJ1-2 . TRBV4-3 CASSDRGSYGYTF TGCGCCAGCAGCGACAGGGGATCTTATGGCTACACCTTC
. TRBJ1-5 . TRBV30 CAWSVRGDQPQHF TGTGCCTGGAGTGTGCGGGGGGATCAGCCCCAGCATTTT
TRBD1 TRBJ2-2 . TRBV5-4 CASSFFGRQGENTGELFF TGTGCCAGCAGCTTTTTCGGTCGACAGGGCGAGAACACCGGGGAGCTGTTTTTT
. TRBJ1-2 . TRBV19 CASSISVAMRDYGYTF TGTGCCAGTAGTATTTCGGTTGCGATGCGTGACTATGGCTACACCTTC
TRBD1 TRBJ1-5 . TRBV28 CASSFQTGGVRPQHF TGTGCCAGCAGTTTTCAGACAGGGGGCGTGAGGCCCCAGCATTTT
. TRBJ2-2 . TRBV9 CASGGTSPNTGELFF TGTGCCAGCGGAGGGACTTCTCCGAACACCGGGGAGCTGTTTTTT
TRBD1 TRBJ2-3 . TRBV5-1 CASSTGVYADTQYF TGCGCCAGCAGTACAGGGGTTTATGCAGATACGCAGTATTTT
TRBD1 TRBJ2-3 . TRBV6-1 CASSALTGGSSTSTDTQYF TGTGCCAGCAGTGCTCTAACAGGGGGTTCTTCTACTAGCACAGATACGCAGTATTTT
. TRBJ1-1 . TRBV6-5 CASSFERRGTEAFF TGTGCCAGCAGTTTCGAACGGAGAGGCACTGAAGCTTTCTTT
TRBD1 TRBJ1-1 . TRBV9 CASSIGTGGKAFF TGTGCCAGCAGCATCGGGACAGGAGGGAAGGCTTTCTTT
. TRBJ1-2 . TRBV30 CAWSVNGIYGYTF TGTGCCTGGAGTGTAAACGGGATCTATGGCTACACCTTC
. TRBJ1-6 . TRBV27 CASSWDWSSPLHF TGTGCCAGCAGTTGGGATTGGAGTTCACCCCTCCACTTT
. TRBJ2-1 . TRBV6-2/TRBV6-3 CASSYPGLTASYNEQFF TGTGCCAGCAGTTACCCAGGACTAACCGCCTCCTACAATGAGCAGTTCTTC
TRBD1 TRBJ2-3 . TRBV11-2 CASSAQGLSTDTQYF TGTGCCAGCAGCGCACAGGGGCTTAGCACAGATACGCAGTATTTT
TRBD1 TRBJ1-3 . TRBV15 CATSTRGEGNTIYF TGTGCCACCAGCACCAGGGGGGAAGGAAACACCATATATTTT
. TRBJ2-1 once TRBV14 CASSPLTGRSSYNEQFF TGTGCCAGCAGCCCCCTAACGGGCAGAAGCTCCTACAATGAGCAGTTCTTC
. TRBJ1-2 . TRBV3-1/TRBV3-2 CASSQVPTPYGYTF TGTGCCAGCAGCCAAGTTCCTACCCCCTATGGCTACACCTTC
. TRBJ2-7 . TRBV19 CASSPGTTYEQYF TGTGCCAGTAGTCCCGGGACCACCTACGAGCAGTACTTC
TRBD1 TRBJ1-5 . TRBV23-1 CASSQSGTGVNQPQHF TGCGCCAGCAGTCAATCGGGGACAGGGGTTAATCAGCCCCAGCATTTT
TRBD1 TRBJ1-5 . TRBV9 CASSVGQGAYQPQHF TGTGCCAGCAGCGTAGGTCAGGGGGCTTATCAGCCCCAGCATTTT